Listed here are 24 T cell receptor beta chains from one sample, sequenced in a study of tumor-infiltrating lymphocytes in primary liver carcinoma. Scientists recovered RNA and DNA together from about 20-30 mg of unsorted bulk tissue. A constant-region primer served to make TCR beta cDNA from about 490 ng total RNA. The TCR beta library was amplified through three nested multiplex PCR rounds in a modified ARM-PCR procedure. In the first two PCR rounds, TRBV1-TRBV30 forward primers were paired with a C-beta reverse primer, and each round lasted about 9 cycles. TCRdb re-called the multiplex PCR reads through MiXCR, storing one row per CDR3 protein. The data show roughly 80,000 distinct CDR3 sequences, under 75% seen once. Sequenced material: tumor-adjacent normal liver tissue. The receptors derive from a man between 40 and 49 years old with primary liver carcinoma and hepatitis B virus infection.

With regard to this clonotype: The final CDR3 position lacks the conserved phenylalanine or tryptophan, pointing to a likely read error. The genes are TRBV4-1 and TRBJ1-4; D is unresolved. CDR1 and CDR2 (germline): MGHRA, YSYEKL. The CDR3 sequence is 14 residues long. The V end lost 3 bases, the J end lost 8 bases, and 13 bases lay between the germline ends. The CDR3 DNA reads as TGCGCCAGCAGCCAGGGTGACGGTACCGAAAAACTGTTTATT. This sequence encodes CASSQGDGTEKLFI.

V usage is TRBV6-2 or TRBV6-3 and J usage is TRBJ2-3; a possible D gene is TRBD1 (6 bases). The J call is in doubt because the DNA end fits TRBJ1-5 better. Germline V gene lookup returns CDR1 MNHEY and CDR2 SVGEGT. CDR3 length: 18 amino acids. For the CDR3, the DNA is TGTGCCAGCAGTTTCCTCCGACTAGCGGGAGCGGGGGCAGATACACAGCATTTT. Translated: CASSFLRLAGAGADTQHF.

The rearrangement uses TRBV5-4 and TRBJ2-1, with 7 bases identical to TRBD2. Trimming took 4 bases from V and 7 from J; bases not matched to a gene: 14. The germline CDR1 and CDR2 sequences are SGHNT and YYREEE (reference sequence). The CDR3 sequence is 16 residues long. CDR3 nucleotide sequence: TGTGCCAGCAGCCCCGGCGGAGGGGACTATGTGAATGAGCAGTTCTTC. Translation gives CASSPGGGDYVNEQFF.

As regards this clonotype: At one end, the junction sequence differs from germline, possibly due to a read error. This chain joins TRBV12-3 or TRBV12-4 and TRBJ2-4; possibly TRBD2 for D (5 bases). The CDR3 has 15 amino acids. The CDR3 coding sequence is TGTGCCAGCAGACGAAGGAACCTAGCCAAAAACATACAGTACTTC. Translating it yields CASRRRNLAKNIQYF.

This clonotype was recorded once. The germline gene is not matched at one end of the junction; a read error may be the cause. This chain uses TRBV11-3 with TRBJ2-3, with TRBD2 matching 8 bases. The V gene's germline CDR1 is SGHNT and CDR2 YENEEA. CDR3 length: 16 residues. This chain's CDR3 is CTSSLDSGSITDTRYF. DNA for the CDR3: TGTACCAGCAGCTTAGACAGCGGGAGTATAACAGATACGCGGTATTTT.

Comment on this clonotype: A junction boundary mismatches the germline segment, possibly from a read error. The genes are TRBV14 and TRBJ2-7; the match to TRBD1 covers 9 bases. From germline, CDR1 is SGHDN and CDR2 FVKESK. This CDR3 contains 14 residues. The CDR3 DNA reads as TGTGCCGGCAGCCGGGGACAGGGAGTCATCCGGCAGTATTTC. It encodes CAGSRGQGVIRQYF.

As for this clonotype: The germline gene is not matched at one end of the junction; a read error may be the cause. The chain links TRBV10-2 to TRBJ2-3, with D perhaps matching TRBD1 or TRBD2 (5 bases each). The CDR3 sequence is 14 residues long. Germline V gene data show CDR1 as WSHSY and CDR2 as SAAADI. CDR3 coding DNA: TGTGCCAGCAGGGACCTGAAGGACACAGATACGCAGTATTTT. It codes for CASRDLKDTDTQYF.

The V and J genes are TRBV29-1 and TRBJ1-3; a possible D gene is TRBD1 (6 bases). CDR1 SQVTM and CDR2 ANQGSEA come from the germline V gene. The CDR3 totals 14 residues. CDR3: CGAQQVGTGNTIYF. The CDR3 DNA follows: TGCGGCGCCCAACAGGTAGGGACAGGAAACACCATATATTTT.

As to this clonotype: Likely a read error: the CDR3 ends without its conserved phenylalanine or tryptophan. The chain's CDR3 is CASSSDRRQGAYKQYL. The CDR3 DNA is TGTGCCAGCAGCTCGGATCGCAGACAGGGGGCCTACAAGCAGTACTTA. The J gene is TRBJ2-7, the V gene TRBV11-2; TRBD1 agrees at 10 bases. Germline-derived CDR1 and CDR2 are SGHAT and FQNNGV. The CDR3 sequence is 16 residues long.

Remarks on this clonotype: The germline gene is not matched at one end of the junction; a read error may be the cause. The CDR3 loop reads CASSQLTWRAVYNEQFF. CDR3 sequence (DNA): TGTGCTAGCAGCCAACTGACCTGGAGGGCCGTCTACAATGAGCAGTTCTTC. The V and J genes are TRBV4-2 and TRBJ2-1; TRBD2 is a possible D gene (6 bases). Germline V gene sequence: CDR1 LGHNA, CDR2 YNFKEQ. This CDR3 has 17 residues.

On this clonotype itself: As the CDR3 is not closed by the conserved phenylalanine or tryptophan, this likely results from a read error. The CDR3 protein is CAWSTIGNEQFI. CDR3 coding DNA: TGTGCCTGGTCCACTATTGGCAATGAGCAGTTCATC. This chain connects TRBV28 to TRBJ2-1; D is ambiguous. Trimming cost V 11 bases and J 6 bases, with 14 bases left between them. This CDR3 region has 12 residues. CDR1 is MDHEN and CDR2 is SYDVKM in the germline V gene.

This chain links TRBV11-2 with TRBJ2-1, with D perhaps matching TRBD2 (6 bases). Trimming left V 5 bases short and J 16 bases short, with 30 bases between. In germline, CDR1 is SGHAT, CDR2 FQNNGV. The CDR3 consists of 16 residues. The CDR3 loop reads CASSVGVGGYYDERFF. The CDR3 bases are TGTGCCAGCAGCGTGGGTGTGGGGGGATACTACGATGAGCGATTCTTC.

On this clonotype itself: One end of the junction fails to match germline, which may point to a read error. The J gene is TRBJ2-1, the V gene TRBV11-2, with TRBD2 matching over 7 bases. Germline lookup yields CDR1 SGHAT and CDR2 FQNNGV. The CDR3 sequence is 15 residues long. The CDR3 sequence: CAGSSGTNNYNEQFF. Written as DNA, the CDR3 is TGTGCCGGCAGCTCCGGGACTAACAACTACAATGAGCAGTTCTTC.

This clonotype was detected only a few times. The rearrangement uses TRBV29-1 and TRBJ2-5, with D unresolved. Trimming took 0 bases from V and 5 from J, leaving 4 bases between them. The CDR3 consists of 11 residues. Germline V CDR1 and CDR2: SQVTM, ANQGSEA. The CDR3 here is CSVEDMETQYF. The CDR3 DNA follows: TGCAGCGTTGAAGATATGGAGACCCAGTACTTC.

Concerning this clonotype itself: One end of the junction varies from germline; a read error may be responsible. The V gene is TRBV11-2, the J gene TRBJ2-1; D is uncertain. CDR3 size: 19 residues. Germline CDR1 reads SGHAT; CDR2 reads FQNNGV. CDR3 residues: CASSLDGRFSRILYIEQFF. The CDR3 DNA sequence: TGTGCCAGCAGCTTAGATGGGCGATTCAGCAGGATCCTTTACATTGAGCAGTTCTTC.

Details on this clonotype: The junction departs from the called germline gene at one end, perhaps through a read error. The CDR3 DNA sequence: TGTGCCAGCAGTCCGGAGGGGGGTGAAACCAAAAACATTCAGTACTTC. This encodes CASSPEGGETKNIQYF. This rearrangement joins TRBV4-1 to TRBJ2-4; D tentatively reads TRBD1 or TRBD2 (6 bases each). Germline V gene lookup returns CDR1 MGHRA and CDR2 YSYEKL. This CDR3 is built from 16 residues.

The chain couples TRBV7-3 to TRBJ2-2; D is ambiguous. This CDR3 spans 15 amino acids. The V gene lost 1 base and the J gene lost 6 bases, with 12 bases spanning the gap. Germline V gives CDR1 SGHTA, CDR2 FQGTGA. The DNA of the CDR3 is TGTGCCAGCAGCTTAATATCGGCTGCGCCCGGGGAGCTGTTTTTT. Protein sequence: CASSLISAAPGELFF.

This clonotype was counted many times. V usage is TRBV10-2 and J usage is TRBJ1-1; D may be TRBD1 (6 bases). V lost 5 bases, J lost 7 bases, and 14 bases lay in between. The CDR3 runs to 13 residues. Germline values: CDR1 WSHSY, CDR2 SAAADI. Here the CDR3 reads CASSRGESLEAFF. The CDR3 bases are TGCGCCAGCAGTAGGGGGGAGAGCCTTGAAGCTTTCTTT.

This clonotype has only one observation. A clone one base away is much larger, so this may be a read error. CDR3 nucleotides: TGTGCCAGCCAGGGGTTGAACACCGGGGAGCTGTTTTTT. The encoded protein is CASQGLNTGELFF. This sequence joins TRBV14 and TRBJ2-2, with D tentatively TRBD1 (6 bases). V was pared by 8 bases and J by 1 base, with 8 bases between. The CDR3 is made up of 13 amino acids. Germline-derived CDR1 and CDR2 are SGHDN and FVKESK.

As regards this clonotype: Since no conserved phenylalanine or tryptophan closes the CDR3, a read error is the likely cause. This chain joins TRBV29-1 and TRBJ2-5; 7 positions agree with TRBD1. The CDR3 is 13 residues long. Germline loops: CDR1 SQVTM, CDR2 ANQGSEA. V gave up 1 base and J gave up 4 bases; unmatched junction bases: 3. The CDR3 loop reads CSVEVGGRETQYS. CDR3 nucleotide sequence: TGCAGCGTTGAAGTAGGGGGCAGAGAGACCCAGTACTCC.

This clonotype appeared many times. V usage is TRBV4-1 and J usage is TRBJ1-2; D not certain. V was cut by 0 bases and J by 8 bases, with 13 bases left in between. CDR1 is MGHRA and CDR2 is YSYEKL in the germline V gene. This CDR3 has 14 amino acids. In DNA, the CDR3 is TGCGCCAGCAGCCAAGAGCGGGCGAATACCGGCTACACCTTC. Translating it yields CASSQERANTGYTF.

With regard to this clonotype: The CDR3 does not end in the conserved phenylalanine or tryptophan, so this is likely a read error. The genes are TRBV11-2 and TRBJ2-1; 7 bases are shared with TRBD2. This CDR3 has 19 amino acids. Germline assignment: CDR1 SGHAT and CDR2 FQNNGV. CDR3 residues: CASSPASGAGLNSYNGQFI. In DNA form, the CDR3 reads TGTGCCAGCAGCCCAGCTAGCGGAGCCGGCCTGAACTCCTACAATGGGCAGTTCATC.

This clonotype appeared a single time. The chain recombines TRBV20-1 with TRBJ2-3; TRBD2 matches at 12 bases. This CDR3 contains 16 residues. The germline V gene has CDR1 DFQATT and CDR2 SNEGSKA (reference sequence). Germline trimming cut 4 bases from V and 2 bases from J; bases unmatched to any gene: 7. The CDR3 sequence: CSAKAGLAGHTDTQYF. The CDR3 region has the DNA TGCAGTGCTAAGGCGGGACTAGCGGGCCACACAGATACGCAGTATTTT.

This clonotype was detected only once. The chain couples TRBV6-5 to TRBJ2-3; maybe TRBD2 (5 bases). Per germline, CDR1 MNHEY and CDR2 SVGAGI. Trimming cost V 4 bases and J 6 bases, with 23 bases left between them. The CDR3 consists of 17 residues. CDR3 DNA sequence: TGTGCCAGCAGTTTCTCGGGGATAGCAGGAGTTGGGGATACGCAGTATTTT. Its protein is CASSFSGIAGVGDTQYF.